These 20 T cell receptor beta chains originate from one sample sequenced in a study of Graves' ophthalmopathy and Graves' hyperthyroidism. Investigators amplified TCR beta CDR3 regions from RNA transcripts. HTBI-primed RT-PCR formed the first round, and a multiplex PCR formed the second. TCRdb analysed the multiplex PCR reads with MiXCR anew, one entry per CDR3 protein. This repertoire shows almost 750,000 distinct CDR3 sequences, roughly two fifths found once; its top ten account for about 40%. The sample consisted of peripheral blood. These receptors were collected from an adult man with Graves' ophthalmopathy.

This chain uses TRBV29-1 with TRBJ1-2; TRBD1 aligns across 7 bases. The J segment lost 5 bases and the V segment lost 7 bases, leaving 4 bases of the junction unmatched. The CDR3 covers 11 residues. Per germline, CDR1 SQVTM and CDR2 ANQGSEA. The CDR3 spells CSGDSPYGYTF. In nucleotides, the CDR3 is TGCAGCGGGGACAGTCCATATGGCTACACCTTC.

This clonotype was observed at least ten times. The chain is built from TRBV10-3 and TRBJ2-7, with D perhaps matching TRBD1 or TRBD2 (5 bases each). The CDR3 loop spans 13 amino acids. Trimming left V 4 bases short and J 3 bases short, with 10 bases between. CDR1 and CDR2 from the germline V gene are ENHRY and SYGVKD. For the CDR3, the DNA is TGTGCCATCAGTGCCCTGGGGGACTACGAGCAGTACTTC. Translation: CAISALGDYEQYF.

The J gene is TRBJ2-7, the V gene TRBV19, with D maybe TRBD1 (5 bases). This CDR3 has 14 residues. Germline V lookup: CDR1 LNHDA, CDR2 SQIVND (reference sequence). Trimming removed 5 bases at V and 3 bases at J, with 14 bases between. The CDR3 is CASSVYQGDYEQYF. The DNA of the CDR3 is TGTGCCAGTAGTGTTTACCAGGGCGACTACGAGCAGTACTTC.

In regard to this clonotype: Sequence at one end of the junction differs from germline and may be a read error. V and J are TRBV5-6 and TRBJ2-5; no definite D call. The germline gives CDR1 SGHDT, CDR2 YYEEEE. The CDR3 totals 13 residues. The CDR3 DNA sequence: TGTGCCAGCGGCTTACAGAGCAAGGAGACCCAGTACTTC. Residues: CASGLQSKETQYF.

The chain joins TRBV29-1 to TRBJ1-2, with a tentative D call TRBD1 (5 bases). The CDR3 is made up of 11 amino acids. Trimming removed 6 bases from V and 9 bases from J, with 14 bases in between. Germline V gene lookup returns CDR1 SQVTM and CDR2 ANQGSEA. The CDR3 sequence is CSVDGGDCYTF. The CDR3 DNA reads TGCAGCGTCGACGGGGGGGATTGCTACACCTTC.

There are many counts of this clonotype. A junction boundary mismatches the germline segment, possibly from a read error. CDR3 in amino acids: CASSQGGSLSDEQYF. DNA of the CDR3: TGTGCCAGCAGCCAAGGAGGATCACTCTCCGACGAGCAGTACTTC. This rearrangement joins TRBV14 to TRBJ2-7; D is undetermined. The CDR3 has 15 amino acids. CDR1 and CDR2 from the germline V gene are SGHDN and FVKESK.

This rearrangement joins TRBV7-9 to TRBJ1-6, with D maybe TRBD1 (5 bases). The CDR3 contains 16 residues. Germline V CDR1 and CDR2: SEHNR, FQNEAQ (reference sequence). V lost 5 bases and J 6 bases, leaving 17 bases between the germline ends. Here the CDR3 reads CASSPRYSGANSPLHF. The CDR3 DNA follows: TGTGCCAGCAGCCCGAGGTACTCTGGGGCTAATTCACCCCTCCACTTT.

In regard to this clonotype: This may stem from a read error, because a much larger clone lies one nucleotide away. The V gene is TRBV25-1, the J gene TRBJ2-7; D is possibly TRBD1 (6 bases). Germline V gene data show CDR1 as MGHDK and CDR2 as SYGVNS. This CDR3 is built from 12 residues. The CDR3 DNA follows: TGTGCCAGCAGTTTACAGGGAGACGAGCAGCACTTC. It translates to CASSLQGDEQHF.

The chain carries TRBV29-1 and TRBJ2-5; D is perhaps TRBD1 or TRBD2 (5 bases each). Germline V gene data show CDR1 as SQVTM and CDR2 as ANQGSEA. This CDR3 region has 12 residues. Trimming left V 8 bases short and J 0 bases short, with 10 bases between. The CDR3 bases are TGCAGCTTGAGGGGAAACCAAGAGACCCAGTACTTC. Residues: CSLRGNQETQYF.

This clonotype was observed many times. The chain recombines TRBV7-9 with TRBJ1-1, with D possibly being TRBD1 (6 bases). The ends were cut back, 4 bases at V and 0 bases at J, with 12 bases in the middle. The CDR3 is made up of 15 amino acids. The germline CDR1 and CDR2 sequences are SEHNR and FQNEAQ (reference sequence). The CDR3 reads CASSSAGTMNTEAFF. The CDR3 DNA sequence: TGTGCCAGCAGCTCCGCCGGGACAATGAACACTGAAGCTTTCTTT.

The chain employs TRBV3-1 and TRBJ1-6, with TRBD1 matching 7 bases. The germline V gene encodes CDR1 LGHDT and CDR2 YNNKEL (reference sequence). CDR3 length: 15 residues. J was trimmed by 6 bases and V by 6 bases; bases with no gene match: 8. The CDR3 sequence: CASSRTGVGNSPLHF. The CDR3 nucleotides are TGTGCCAGCAGTAGAACAGGGGTGGGTAATTCACCCCTCCACTTT. The complete variable domain, with remaining parts taken from reference TRBV3-1 and TRBJ1-6, reads DTAVSQTPKYLVTQMGNDKSIKCEQNLGHDTMYWYKQDSKKFLKIMFSYNNKELIINETVPNRFSPKSPDKAHLNLHINSLELGDSAVYFCASSRTGVGNSPLHFGNGTRLTVT.

The chain couples TRBV9 to TRBJ1-4; D call uncertain. The V gene's germline CDR1 is SGDLS and CDR2 YYNGEE. CDR3 length equals 17 residues. The V gene lost 4 bases and the J gene lost 0 bases, with 16 bases spanning the gap. In DNA, the CDR3 is TGTGCCAGCAGCCCCTACGACGGGGTTGCAACTAATGAAAAACTGTTTTTT. Amino acid sequence: CASSPYDGVATNEKLFF.

The chain couples TRBV30 to TRBJ1-4, with D perhaps TRBD1 (5 bases). This CDR3 contains 11 residues. V lost 0 bases and J 10 bases, leaving 6 bases between the germline ends. Germline V gene sequence: CDR1 GTSNPN, CDR2 SVGIG (reference sequence). The CDR3 DNA reads as TGTGCCTGGAGTGTGGGGGGAAAACTGTTTTTT. Amino acid sequence: CAWSVGGKLFF.

Concerning this clonotype itself: A read error may account for a junction end that differs from germline. The chain has TRBV10-3 and TRBJ2-5, with D perhaps matching TRBD2 (6 bases). From germline, CDR1 is ENHRY and CDR2 SYGVKD. The CDR3 covers 15 residues. The CDR3 reads CASSYGLARQETQYF. CDR3 sequence (DNA): TGTGCCAGCAGTTATGGTCTAGCGCGACAAGAGACCCAGTACTTC.

V gene TRBV25-1 combines with J gene TRBJ2-2; the match to TRBD1 covers 10 bases. The CDR3 runs 14 residues. The ends lost 8 bases at V and 2 bases at J; junction bases unmatched: 2. Germline V CDR1 and CDR2: MGHDK, SYGVNS. CDR3 nucleotide sequence: TGTGCCAGCTGGGACAGGGGAAACACCGGGGAGCTGTTTTTT. Translated: CASWDRGNTGELFF.

This clonotype was found a few times. The chain employs TRBV11-2 and TRBJ1-6, with TRBD1 matching over 7 bases. Germline lookup yields CDR1 SGHAT and CDR2 FQNNGV. V lost 0 bases and J lost 7; bases outside the gene matches: 6. The CDR3 has 16 amino acids. The CDR3: CASSLEPYRGNSPLHF. The CDR3 DNA reads TGTGCCAGCAGCTTAGAGCCGTACAGGGGAAATTCACCCCTCCACTTT.

V is TRBV7-9 and J is TRBJ2-6; 8 nucleotides agree with TRBD1. Germline V gene sequence: CDR1 SEHNR, CDR2 FQNEAQ (reference sequence). J gave up 1 base and V 3 bases, and 5 bases lay outside the gene matches. The CDR3 length is 17 residues. CDR3 protein: CASSFPGGASGANVLTF. For the CDR3, the DNA is TGTGCCAGCAGCTTTCCAGGGGGCGCATCTGGGGCCAACGTCCTGACTTTC.

The V gene is TRBV20-1, the J gene TRBJ2-5; 13 nucleotides match TRBD2. CDR1 is DFQATT, CDR2 SNEGSKA, per germline (reference sequence). The CDR3 is 19 amino acids. V shed 3 bases, J shed 4 bases, and the junction held 17 bases outside the gene matches. CDR3 sequence (DNA): TGCAGTGCTAGTGCCGGGACTAGCGGGACCCTAGGTGAGGCAGAGACCCAGTACTTC. It is translated as CSASAGTSGTLGEAETQYF.

This clonotype appeared many times. The V gene is TRBV10-3, the J gene TRBJ1-3, with D perhaps TRBD1 (5 bases). The V end lost 4 bases, the J end lost 0 bases, and 13 bases lay between the germline ends. Germline values: CDR1 ENHRY, CDR2 SYGVKD. The CDR3 is made up of 16 amino acids. CDR3 coding DNA: TGTGCCATCAGTGCGGCTGGGACGGACTCTGGAAACACCATATATTTT. Its protein product is CAISAAGTDSGNTIYF.

This clonotype was seen many times. The chain carries TRBV7-9 and TRBJ2-7, with D hard to call. The CDR3 totals 13 residues. Germline CDR1 and CDR2: SEHNR and FQNEAQ (reference sequence). Trimming took off 5 bases at V and 4 bases at J, with 12 bases between the two ends. The CDR3 sequence: CASSPAVLYEQYF. CDR3 in DNA: TGTGCCAGCAGCCCCGCAGTGCTGTACGAGCAGTACTTC.